This section outlines one T cell receptor (beta chain) sequence together with its context. The target antigen is unknown. The sample is drawn from a study of identifying expanded T cells in peripheral blood. In germline, CDR1 is SGHDN, CDR2 FVKESK. The CDR3 is made up of 19 amino acids. Between the trimmed V and J ends, which lost 2 bases and 4 bases, there was a span of 26 bases. The method was immunoSEQ multiplex PCR; TCRdb's version includes in-frame clones alone and lacks a portion of them. The sample carries about 52,000 clones, 82% recorded once. General observations from the study: Over approximately two and four weeks, about 15 and 19 clones changed, versus 1.2 between replicates. Approximately 2-week clone count variance significantly increased as total template count grew.

Healthy donors had no documented immune events, such as infections, while sampled. Sequenced sample: blood. This TCR derives from a person between 18 and 70 years old in good health. The chain combines TRBV14 with TRBJ2-5; weak D call: TRBD2 (7 bases). CDR3 region: CASSQTKSLARGGGETQYF. The DNA for the CDR3 is TGTGCCAGCAGCCAAACGAAAAGCCTAGCGCGGGGAGGGGGAGAGACCCAGTACTTC.